Shown below are 10 T cell receptor beta chains from a single sample sequenced in a study of blood T cell dynamics during melanoma immunotherapy. Time point noted: pre-treatment baseline. Repertoires were generated with immunoSEQ multiplex PCR, while TCRdb's copy carries only in-frame clones and drops some. This sample yields some 15,000 clones, of which 90% to 95% are seen a single time; less than 2% belongs to the top ten. Here the sequenced sample was blood, taken from a patient treated with checkpoint blockade. These receptors were collected from a human donor with melanoma.

The CDR3 loop reads CSANQQREQYF. The CDR3 DNA follows: TGCAGTGCTAACCAACAGCGCGAGCAGTACTTC. The V and J genes are TRBV20-1 and TRBJ2-7; D uncertain. Trimming shortened V by 4 bases and J by 6 bases, and 10 bases separated the two germline ends. Germline assignment: CDR1 DFQATT and CDR2 SNEGSKA (reference sequence). The length of the CDR3 is 11 residues.

The chain combines TRBV12-5 with TRBJ1-2; TRBD1 might be the D (5 bases). CDR3 length: 13 amino acids. V shed 6 bases and J shed 5 bases, with 13 bases lying between them. Per the germline V gene, CDR1 is LGHNT and CDR2 is FRNRAP. CDR3 bases: TGTGCTAGTGGGCGGGACGGACTATATGGCTACACCTTC. It yields the protein CASGRDGLYGYTF.

The chain is built from TRBV14 and TRBJ2-7, with D possibly matching TRBD2 (6 bases). The CDR3 totals 14 residues. V was shortened by 5 bases and J by 2 bases, with 13 bases between the two germline ends. Germline CDR1 and CDR2: SGHDN and FVKESK. Here the CDR3 reads CASSSTGLPYEQYF. The CDR3 nucleotides are TGTGCCAGCAGCTCGACGGGACTCCCCTACGAGCAGTACTTC.

The V gene is TRBV10-3, the J gene TRBJ2-5, with no clear D. The V end was cut by 4 bases, the J end by 5 bases, with 5 bases between. Germline V CDR1 and CDR2: ENHRY, SYGVKD. This CDR3 contains 11 residues. The CDR3 is CAISVQETQYF. The CDR3 DNA reads as TGTGCCATCAGTGTTCAGGAGACCCAGTACTTC.

J is TRBJ2-3 and V is TRBV7-9, with 15 bases lining up with TRBD2. Germline V gene data show CDR1 as SEHNR and CDR2 as FQNEAQ (reference sequence). V gave up 5 bases and J gave up 0 bases; unmatched junction bases: 6. The CDR3 has 18 amino acids. The chain's CDR3 is CASSAGLAGGISTDTQYF. CDR3 nucleotide sequence: TGTGCCAGCAGCGCGGGACTAGCGGGGGGAATAAGCACAGATACGCAGTATTTT.

The V call is TRBV19, the J call TRBJ1-1; TRBD1 is a possible D gene (6 bases). Germline V gene lookup returns CDR1 LNHDA and CDR2 SQIVND (reference sequence). The CDR3 runs 14 residues. Trimming stripped 7 bases from V and 5 bases from J, with 17 bases between. DNA for the CDR3: TGTGCCAGTAAACCGACAGGTTGGAAGACTGAAGCTTTCTTT. Translated: CASKPTGWKTEAFF.

The CDR3 region has the DNA TGTGCCAGCAGTTCCCTCCTTCCGTATAGCACAGATACGCAGTATTTT. Its protein product is CASSSLLPYSTDTQYF. The genes are TRBV6-5 and TRBJ2-3; unclear D gene. The CDR3 sequence is 16 residues long. V lost 4 bases and J lost 0, with 14 bases in between. Germline CDR1 is MNHEY and CDR2 is SVGAGI.

V usage is TRBV9 and J usage is TRBJ1-2; no clear D gene. Germline V lookup: CDR1 SGDLS, CDR2 YYNGEE. The V end was cut by 3 bases, the J end by 1 base, with 10 bases between. This CDR3 spans 14 amino acids. CDR3 sequence reads: CASSGPTDNYGYTF. The CDR3 DNA follows: TGTGCCAGCAGCGGACCGACGGATAACTATGGCTACACCTTC.

The chain combines TRBV28 with TRBJ2-7, with 7 bases fitting TRBD1. V shed 4 bases and J 2 bases; nucleotides not matched to a gene: 11. The germline gives CDR1 MDHEN, CDR2 SYDVKM. The CDR3 consists of 16 residues. In DNA, the CDR3 is TGTGCCAGCAGTTCCCCGAGGGGGCAAAGTCCCTACGAGCAGTACTTC. As protein: CASSSPRGQSPYEQYF.

The chain is built from TRBV12-5 and TRBJ2-3; 7 nucleotides line up with TRBD2. The CDR3 covers 18 residues. J gave up 2 bases and V 4 bases, and 15 bases lay outside the gene matches. Germline V lookup: CDR1 LGHNT, CDR2 FRNRAP. In nucleotides, the CDR3 is TGTGCTAGTGGTTCGACTCTTGGGCCAGCGGGGTCCACAGATACGCAGTATTTT. Translating gives CASGSTLGPAGSTDTQYF.